The sequence of this T cell receptor (beta chain) was determined in a study of blood T cell repertoires in COVID-19. At the level of the study: Collection of acute and convalescent COVID-19 samples took place in the United States, Italy and Spain. From T cells, B-cell-depleted T cells, or PBMCs came the material, which was cDNA or gDNA.

This CDR3 comprises 15 residues. The germline CDR1 and CDR2 sequences are MNHEY and SMNVEV (reference sequence). After removal of 5 bases from V and 7 bases from J, the junction contained 11 bases not matched to a gene. In the source study's methods: Scientists estimated how many nucleated cells there were by amplifying reference gene primers. Profiled with immunoSEQ multiplex PCR; TCRdb holds only in-frame clones, not every one. V and J calls and clone size come straight from that table; D and trimming were deduced from the DNA. The repertoire holds some 140,000 clones, with about 89% as singletons.

This chain connects TRBV27 to TRBJ2-1, with 7 bases aligning to TRBD1. The receptor was derived from a man in his fifties with active or convalescent COVID-19. The sample was peripheral blood. The CDR3 coding sequence is TGTGCCAGCAGTCCAAGGACAGGCTCCTCGAATGAGCAGTTCTTC. The encoded protein is CASSPRTGSSNEQFF.